This T cell receptor (beta chain) was sequenced for a study of beta chain features in type 1 diabetes. About the research overall: Investigators examined around 98 million sorted cells across all samples.

CDR1 is DFQATT, CDR2 SNEGSKA, per germline (reference sequence). There are 11 residues in the CDR3. V dropped 0 bases and J dropped 5 bases, with 5 bases sitting between them. There are a few counts of this clone. Its antigen remains unknown. Study conclusions and caveats: All four CD4+ subsets of Type 1 diabetes patients contained TCRB CDR3s that were moderately but significantly shorter. The influence of HLA type on TCRB rearrangement stayed undetermined. Reduced insertions and increased deletions marked VDJ junctions in type 1 diabetes patients.

Of the isolated RNA, all was reverse transcribed, and so the sequenced material was expressed TCRB transcripts. The protocol was immunoSEQ multiplex PCR, while the TCRdb copy is restricted to in-frame clones and leaves out a portion. The sample yields more than 250,000 clones, more than 13% seen once. This receptor was taken from a man aged 30 to 39 with type 1 diabetes. Input material: naive CD4+ T cells from blood. The genes are TRBV20-1 and TRBJ2-7; D remains ambiguous. CDR3 bases: TGCAGTGCTAGAGATAAGCACGAGCAGTACTTC. It translates to CSARDKHEQYF.